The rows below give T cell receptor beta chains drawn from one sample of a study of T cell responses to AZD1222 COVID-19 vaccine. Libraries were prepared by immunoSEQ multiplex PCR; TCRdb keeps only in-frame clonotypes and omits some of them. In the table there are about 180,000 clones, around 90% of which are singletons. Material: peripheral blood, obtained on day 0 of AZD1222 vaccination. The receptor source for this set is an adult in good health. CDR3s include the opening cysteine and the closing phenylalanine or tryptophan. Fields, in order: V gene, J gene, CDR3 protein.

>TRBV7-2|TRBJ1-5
CASSLQGAQPQHF
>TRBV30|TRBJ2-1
CAWSAGGGSHEQFF
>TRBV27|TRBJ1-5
CASSDYSNQPQHF
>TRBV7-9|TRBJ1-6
CASSLLGQGHSPLHF
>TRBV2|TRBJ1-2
CASSATDTGLYGYTF
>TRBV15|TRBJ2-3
CATSRHEIRVGTDTQYF
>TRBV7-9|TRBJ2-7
CASSLVRSSYEQYF
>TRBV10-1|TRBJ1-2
CASSDAYGYTF
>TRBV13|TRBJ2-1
CASSGGQLREQFF
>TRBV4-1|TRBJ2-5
CASSQGIETQYF
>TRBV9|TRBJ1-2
CASSVGVADGYTF
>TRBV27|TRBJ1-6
CASSLQGVGSPLHF
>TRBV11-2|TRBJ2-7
CASSFTSGRASYEQYF
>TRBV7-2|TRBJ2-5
CASSYQGNPQETQYF
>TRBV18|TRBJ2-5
CASSKDRIQETQYF
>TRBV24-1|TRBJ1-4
CATRDSHLGEKLFF
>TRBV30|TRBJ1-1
CAWSGAATEAFF
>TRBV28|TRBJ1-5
CASSKGVSQPQHF
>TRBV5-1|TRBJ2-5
CASSTLGLAGGRETQYF
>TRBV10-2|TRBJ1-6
CASSPDSDNSPLHF
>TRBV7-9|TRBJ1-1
CASSLDLTEHEAFF
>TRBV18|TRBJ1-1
CASSIGSNTEAFF
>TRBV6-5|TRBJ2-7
CASRSLGGRYEQYF
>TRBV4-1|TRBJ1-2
CASSQAGSNYGYTF
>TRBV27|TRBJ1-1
CASSLGWGPTETEAFF
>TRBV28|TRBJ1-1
CASSLSTTGITEAFF
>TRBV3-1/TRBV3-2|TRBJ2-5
CASSQWRERGETQYF
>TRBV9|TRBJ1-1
CASKGQSGGRTEAFF
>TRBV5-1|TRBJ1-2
CASSSTGTGFTYGYTF
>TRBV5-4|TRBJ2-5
CASSSKGLAEETQYF
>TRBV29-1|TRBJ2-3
CSVARFPRDSTDTQYF
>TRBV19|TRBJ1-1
CASSPDRDRAEAFF
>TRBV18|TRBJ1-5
CASSPSSGGGNQPQHF
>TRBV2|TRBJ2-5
CASSEALGERESVTQYF
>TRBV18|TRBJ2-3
CASSPGGSADTQYF
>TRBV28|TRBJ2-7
CASSLQYYEQYF
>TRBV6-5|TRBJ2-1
CASSRQAYNEQFF
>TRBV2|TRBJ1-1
CASRKQHSTPEAFF
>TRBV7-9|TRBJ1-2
CASSSVPAKREVGNYGYTF
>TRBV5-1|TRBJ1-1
CASSFETGLNTEAFF
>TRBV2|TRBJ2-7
CASRQGGYEQYF
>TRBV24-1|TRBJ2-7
CATAQGGSSYEQYF
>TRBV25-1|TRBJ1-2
CASSELIGTGGDGYTF
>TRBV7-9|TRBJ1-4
CASTLSGGEEKLFF
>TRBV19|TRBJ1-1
CASSISSDREAFF
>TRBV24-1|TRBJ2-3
CATSDLVSGQGVTDTQYF
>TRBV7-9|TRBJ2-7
CASTPGQGHEQYF
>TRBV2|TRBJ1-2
CASSEQANYGYTF
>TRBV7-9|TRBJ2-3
CASSFDRRRKTDTQYF
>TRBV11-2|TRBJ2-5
CASSLDRTLLQETQYF
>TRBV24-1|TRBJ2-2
CATSDGPGQTPGELFF
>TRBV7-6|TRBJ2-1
CASSRSGTSGPSSYNEQFF